This entry features one T cell receptor beta chain sequence. This clone has a single count. The antigen it binds to is not known. No qualities accompany the bases; no much larger clone lies one base away. The sample comes from a study of tumor-infiltrating T cells and Merkel cell polyomavirus (dated by TCRdb to the late 2010s). Looking at the study overall: CD8+ T cells specific for the Merkel cell polyomavirus KLL epitope were examined in Merkel cell carcinoma patients. Patients received varied, non-standardized therapies including chemotherapy, radiation and immunotherapies. Patients presented at varying disease stages and were followed for a median of around 2.5 years, with a range of 1. In approximately 14 samples, KLL-tetramer-sorted cells taken from blood or tumor-infiltrating lymphocytes underwent TRB sequencing, as did about a dozen matched whole-tumor samples. Most whole-tumor samples were obtained as 25-micron curls cut from formalin-fixed, paraffin-embedded tissue blocks. Across the study, one tumor sample was obtained as a frozen nodal tumor digest and one as a flash-frozen core biopsy of a metastasis. General findings and caveats noted by the study authors: A higher intratumoral fraction of KLL-specific T cells (roughly 1.8-20% versus 0-0.14%) was associated with significantly improved MCC-specific survival. One limitation of the study is the small sample size (n ≈ twelve patients). Because only a single viral epitope was studied, T cells directed against other Merkel cell polyomavirus epitopes were not captured. KLL-specific TRB repertoires were diverse and mostly private, with just one public clonotype, shared by two patients, among 397 unique sequences. A significant MCC-specific survival advantage (P = 0.0051) was associated with tumors having more unique KLL-specific clonotypes (roughly 5-110 vs 0-3).

The library was built by means of the immunoSEQ multiplex PCR assay. Adaptive Biotechnologies (Seattle, WA) carried out genomic DNA extraction, TRB sequencing and normalization. On the authors' methods: To compute clonality, the Shannon entropy of productive TRB sequences was normalized by log2 of unique productive sequences and then subtracted from one. To identify KLL-specific clonotypes in tumors, TCRbeta CDR3 amino acid sequences were matched against the sequences from the tetramer-sorted sample of each patient. TCRdb provides this immuneACCESS table in a form limited to in-frame rearrangements. Some clones are lacking; in checked studies, under half of them reflect an unresolved V gene, and why the rest are absent is not known. V, J and clone size are those of that table, while D and trimming were read from the DNA. For this sample there are around 3,100 clones; roughly four fifths appear just once. Approximately 8.3% of the sample is held by the ten biggest clonotypes.

The CDR3 measures 12 amino acids from cysteine to valine. Only the CDR3 DNA is retained, 36 bases long and in frame from the first base. Compared with germline, V lacks 5 bases and J lacks 5 bases; bases without a gene match: 3. Per the germline V gene (reference sequence), MNHNY is the CDR1 and SVGAGI is the CDR2. Robust positive staining for Merkel cell polyomavirus Large T antigen was observed by immunohistochemistry in the tumors of all patients. Some eleven Merkel cell carcinoma patients were included, each with robust KLL-tetramer+ populations (above 0.04% of CD8+ T cells) in blood and/or cultured TIL. Every patient was Caucasian, and patient ages had a median of approximately 64 years and ranged from about 50 to 85 years.

The V and J segments used are TRBV6-6 and TRBJ2-7, and TRBD1 aligns with 7 junction nucleotides. This clonotype was obtained from a man in his forties or fifties with Merkel cell carcinoma. The sample was tumor tissue. The CDR3 is CASSLTGDEQYV. The DNA sequence is given as TGTGCCAGCAGTCTTACAGGGGACGAGCAGTACGTC.